This TCR beta chain was captured by sequencing in a study of T cell repertoires in cytomegalovirus infection. Study details: Selected CMV epitopes included recently identified HLA-C-restricted ones as well as well-studied HLA-B-restricted ones. The study's findings and limits: Summed public TCR beta family frequency identified CMV carriers bearing the relevant HLA. Dominating the ex vivo response were TCR beta clonotypes that were CMV-specific and HLA-C-restricted.

TCRdb itself ran the reads through MiXCR, one entry per CDR3 protein. The sample includes approximately 1,000,000 distinct CDR3 sequences, approximately 31% of them seen just once. A few counts support this clonotype. Its antigen is not identified. V was trimmed by 4 bases and J by 12 bases, leaving 12 bases between them. This CDR3 spans 11 amino acids. Germline CDR1 LGHNA, CDR2 YNFKEQ. V usage is TRBV4-2 and J usage is TRBJ1-1; a weak D match, TRBD1 (5 bases). The TCR originated in a human donor in good health (CMV status not recorded). Some clones in this sample may be carry-over from other donors' samples. The input for sequencing was cultured CD8+ T cells from PBMCs, taken from culture after CMV antigen stimulation. Here the CDR3 DNA reads TGTGCCAGCAGCCCCGGGGGGAGAACTTTCTTT. It is translated as CASSPGGRTFF.